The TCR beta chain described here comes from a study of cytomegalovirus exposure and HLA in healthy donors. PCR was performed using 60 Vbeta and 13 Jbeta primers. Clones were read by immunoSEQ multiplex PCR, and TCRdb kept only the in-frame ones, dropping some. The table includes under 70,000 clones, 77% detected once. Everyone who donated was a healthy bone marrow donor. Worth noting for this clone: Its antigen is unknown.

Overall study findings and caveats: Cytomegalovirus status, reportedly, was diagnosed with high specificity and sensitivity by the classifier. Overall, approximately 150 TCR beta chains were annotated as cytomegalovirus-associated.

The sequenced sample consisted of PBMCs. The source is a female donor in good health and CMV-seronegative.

The CDR3 sequence is CASTSGRSYNEQFF. The CDR3 nucleotides are TGTGCCAGCACAAGCGGCCGCTCCTACAATGAGCAGTTCTTC. The chain carries TRBV27 and TRBJ2-1, with D maybe TRBD2 (5 bases). Germline V gives CDR1 MNHEY, CDR2 SMNVEV (reference sequence). The length of the CDR3 is 14 residues. V was cut by 7 bases and J by 0 bases, with 10 bases left in between.